A selection of T cell receptor beta chains follows, all from one sample in a study of molecular identifiers for immune sequencing clone quantification. In TCRdb, the PCR reads were re-called with MiXCR into one record per CDR3 protein. The sample has under 600,000 distinct CDR3 sequences, roughly 25% seen once; the top ten hold around 0.8%. The sample consisted of naive CD8+ T cells from blood, with Jurkat cell RNA spiked in. The receptor source for this set is a human donor in good health. Some libraries in this study had Jurkat cell RNA spiked in. Both conserved end residues are part of each CDR3. D genes are given only for firm matches. Size values are once, few and many counts, or a class for expanded clones, and some rows have none.

TGTGCCAGCAGTTTTAGAGGATTCGGTCCTGAAGCTTTCTTT CASSFRGFGPEAFF TRBJ1-1 TRBV27 NA NA
TGCGCCAGCAGCCAAGGGGGGCAACCAAACTCCTACGAGCAGTACTTC CASSQGGQPNSYEQYF TRBJ2-7 TRBV4-1 few NA
TGTGCCAGCAGTCACCTCTTGCGGGAGGCCCTCACAGATACGCAGTATTTT CASSHLLREALTDTQYF TRBJ2-3 TRBV27 many TRBD2
TGTGCCAACAGCTTAAGTCGGGCCTCCCAAACAGATACGCAGTATTTT CANSLSRASQTDTQYF TRBJ2-3 TRBV11-2 NA NA
TGTGCCAGCAGCCATTCAGGGGAGAGCAATCAGCCCCAGCATTTT CASSHSGESNQPQHF TRBJ1-5 TRBV7-9 few NA
TGCAGTGCTAGAGATGGTCACACCCCGTCCGAGCAGTACTTC CSARDGHTPSEQYF TRBJ2-7 TRBV20-1 few NA
TGTGCCAGCAGTTTCGCAAGCGGGGGGGATTATGAGCAGTTCTTC CASSFASGGDYEQFF TRBJ2-1 TRBV12-3/TRBV12-4 NA TRBD2
TGCGCCAGCAGCCAACCCGGGACAGGGTCTGATGAGCAGTTCTTC CASSQPGTGSDEQFF TRBJ2-1 TRBV4-1 many TRBD1
TGTGCCAGCAGCTTAGGCGGTCTCACCGGGGAGCTGTTTTTT CASSLGGLTGELFF TRBJ2-2 TRBV13 NA NA
TGTGCCAGCAGCTCCCCTACCAAAAACATTCAGTACTTC CASSSPTKNIQYF TRBJ2-4 TRBV7-2 NA NA